One sample yielded the 18 T cell receptor beta chains listed below, sequenced in a study of read filtering for tumor transcriptome and immune sequencing. This library used approximately 370 ng RNA and molecular barcoded adaptors spanning alpha/delta and beta/gamma chains. TCRdb recomputed calls from the reads with MiXCR, one row per CDR3 protein. The sample records approximately 57,000 distinct CDR3 sequences, about 12% being singletons. Sequencing was carried out using a population of CD138-negative cells sorted from bone marrow. The receptors were gathered from a donor older than 35 with multiple myeloma.

The table lists this clonotype with a few counts. A much larger clone differs by one base, so this may be a read error. The CDR3 here is CASSPGTLPEAFF. The CDR3 DNA sequence: TGTGCCAGCAGCCCGGGCACGCTTCCTGAAGCTTTCTTT. The V call is TRBV3-1, the J call TRBJ1-1; D remains ambiguous. The CDR3 contains 13 residues. V was cut by 4 bases and J by 6 bases, with 12 bases left in between. Germline V lookup: CDR1 LGHDT, CDR2 YNNKEL (reference sequence).

This clonotype was counted many times. V and J are TRBV7-9 and TRBJ1-6; unclear D gene. The CDR3 extends over 15 amino acids. CDR1 and CDR2 (germline): SEHNR, FQNEAQ (reference sequence). The V end was cut by 1 base, the J end by 8 bases, with 12 bases between. CDR3 sequence: CASSLGTVKDSPLHF. The CDR3 coding sequence is TGTGCCAGCAGCTTAGGGACCGTTAAGGATTCACCCCTCCACTTT.

This clonotype was seen at least ten times. V and J are TRBV20-1 and TRBJ1-4; D is undetermined. Germline V gene sequence: CDR1 DFQATT, CDR2 SNEGSKA (reference sequence). Between the trimmed V and J ends, which lost 6 bases and 5 bases, there was a span of 16 bases. The CDR3 totals 14 residues. CDR3 sequence: CSAFPRPRNEKLFF. The CDR3 nucleotides are TGCAGTGCATTCCCGAGACCGCGGAATGAAAAACTGTTTTTT.

Comments on this clonotype: A read error may be the cause here, since a much bigger clone is one base away. The chain is built from TRBV5-4 and TRBJ2-7; 9 nucleotides match TRBD2. After removal of 2 bases from V and 6 bases from J, the junction contained 9 bases not matched to a gene. This CDR3 region has 15 residues. Germline V gene data show CDR1 as SGHNT and CDR2 as YYREEE (reference sequence). In DNA, the CDR3 is TGTGCCAGCAGCTTCTTGACTAGCGGTGCCTGCGAGCAGTACTTC. This encodes CASSFLTSGACEQYF.

This clonotype was seen ten or more times. CDR3 DNA: TGCAGCGTTTTACCAGGGGGACACTATGGCTACACCTTC. Residues: CSVLPGGHYGYTF. The V gene is TRBV29-1, the J gene TRBJ1-2; TRBD1 matches at 7 bases. With V trimmed by 5 bases and J by 3 bases, 6 bases remained unmatched. Germline values: CDR1 SQVTM, CDR2 ANQGSEA. The CDR3 extends over 13 amino acids.

There are many counts of this clonotype. The rearrangement uses TRBV9 and TRBJ2-1; D may be TRBD2 (7 bases). The CDR3 sequence is 17 residues long. Between the trimmed V and J ends, which lost 3 bases and 0 bases, there was a span of 16 bases. Germline V gene data show CDR1 as SGDLS and CDR2 as YYNGEE. This CDR3 is CASSGRRGQSSYNEQFF. CDR3 in DNA: TGTGCCAGCAGCGGGCGGCGGGGGCAAAGCTCCTACAATGAGCAGTTCTTC. The full variable domain, completed using reference TRBV9 and TRBJ2-1, is DSGVTQTPKHLITATGQRVTLRCSPRSGDLSVYWYQQSLDQGLQFLIQYYNGEERAKGNILERFSAQQFPDLHSELNLSSLELGDSALYFCASSGRRGQSSYNEQFFGPGTRLTVL.

The table lists this clonotype with many counts. V usage is TRBV20-1 and J usage is TRBJ1-2; D gene ambiguous. Trimming took off 0 bases at V and 1 base at J, with 12 bases between the two ends. Germline V gene data show CDR1 as DFQATT and CDR2 as SNEGSKA (reference sequence). CDR3 length: 15 amino acids. CDR3 in amino acids: CSARDFLRRNYGYTF. The CDR3 region has the DNA TGCAGTGCTAGAGATTTTCTTCGTCGTAACTATGGCTACACCTTC.

This clonotype showed up many times. CDR3 in DNA: TGTGCCACCAGAGCAGGGTCCGGGGAGCTGTTTTTT. It is translated as CATRAGSGELFF. The V call is TRBV24-1, the J call TRBJ2-2, with D possibly being TRBD1 (5 bases). With 7 bases removed from V and 6 bases from J, the gap between germline ends came to 8 bases. Per the germline V gene, CDR1 is KGHDR and CDR2 is SFDVKD. The CDR3 runs to 12 residues.

CDR3: CASSRDTNQPQHF. The CDR3 nucleotides are TGCGCCAGCAGCAGGGACACCAATCAGCCCCAGCATTTT. V usage is TRBV4-1 and J usage is TRBJ1-5; perhaps TRBD1 as D (6 bases). The V end lost 5 bases, the J end lost 3 bases, and 8 bases lay between the germline ends. This CDR3 contains 13 residues. Germline V lookup: CDR1 MGHRA, CDR2 YSYEKL.

This clonotype was seen many times. V gene TRBV29-1 combines with J gene TRBJ2-7; D ambiguous. V was pared by 5 bases and J by 6 bases, with 8 bases between. The CDR3 runs 10 residues. CDR1 SQVTM and CDR2 ANQGSEA come from the germline V gene. The DNA for the CDR3 is TGCAGCGTTACGTCGCGCGAGCAGTACTTC. Translating it yields CSVTSREQYF.

This clonotype has a handful of counts. This chain links TRBV5-6 with TRBJ1-2; TRBD1 might be the D (5 bases). This CDR3 is built from 15 residues. The V gene lost 0 bases and the J gene lost 4 bases, with 13 bases spanning the gap. In germline, CDR1 is SGHDT, CDR2 YYEEEE. CDR3 protein: CASSLGDSASYGYTF. DNA of the CDR3: TGTGCCAGCAGCTTGGGGGACTCGGCTTCCTATGGCTACACCTTC.

This clonotype was seen at least ten times. V gene TRBV7-9 combines with J gene TRBJ1-4, with 7 nucleotides matching TRBD1. J lost 3 bases, V lost 5 bases, and 6 bases had no gene match. CDR3 length equals 15 residues. Germline V CDR1 and CDR2: SEHNR, FQNEAQ (reference sequence). The CDR3 DNA follows: TGTGCCAGCAGCCAGGGGACAGCTTCTAATGAAAAACTGTTTTTT. Its protein is CASSQGTASNEKLFF.

There are many counts of this clonotype. The chain couples TRBV9 to TRBJ2-5; a weak D match, TRBD1 (6 bases). V was shortened by 1 base and J by 4 bases, with 17 bases between the two germline ends. The CDR3 is made up of 16 amino acids. Germline loops: CDR1 SGDLS, CDR2 YYNGEE. The CDR3 spells CASSVTAGQRLETQYF. In DNA form, the CDR3 reads TGTGCCAGCAGCGTAACAGCAGGACAGAGACTAGAGACCCAGTACTTC.

This clonotype was detected many times. V gene TRBV6-5 combines with J gene TRBJ2-7; perhaps TRBD1 as D (5 bases). Trimming shortened V by 4 bases and J by 3 bases, and 13 bases separated the two germline ends. Germline-derived CDR1 and CDR2 are MNHEY and SVGAGI. CDR3 length: 14 amino acids. The CDR3 DNA is TGTGCCAGCAGTTCCACCCCAGGGAACTACGAGCAGTACTTC. Translating gives CASSSTPGNYEQYF.

This clonotype was observed at least ten times. This chain joins TRBV20-1 and TRBJ1-6; 9 bases match TRBD1. This CDR3 is 14 amino acids long. The V and J ends lost 6 bases and 9 bases, in that order; junction bases with no gene match: 9. Germline CDR1 DFQATT, CDR2 SNEGSKA (reference sequence). Here the CDR3 DNA reads TGCAGTGCCTGGCCGGGACAGGGTTTTTCACCCCTCCACTTT. Encoded protein: CSAWPGQGFSPLHF.

This clonotype was found many times. V usage is TRBV20-1 and J usage is TRBJ1-5, with D possibly matching TRBD1 (5 bases). Trimming shortened V by 3 bases and J by 4 bases, and 16 bases separated the two germline ends. Germline V gene lookup returns CDR1 DFQATT and CDR2 SNEGSKA (reference sequence). CDR3 length: 15 amino acids. In DNA, the CDR3 is TGCAGTGCTAGTTGGGGGTGGGAGGAGAATCAGCCCCAGCATTTT. This codes for CSASWGWEENQPQHF.

This clonotype came up many times. This rearrangement joins TRBV18 to TRBJ1-1; maybe TRBD1 (6 bases). The CDR3 has 12 amino acids. Germline V gives CDR1 KGHSH, CDR2 LQKENI. The germline V and J ends were trimmed by 6 bases and 6 bases, with 11 bases remaining between them. In DNA form, the CDR3 reads TGTGCCAGCTCGCAACAGGGTCCTGAAGCTTTCTTT. It encodes CASSQQGPEAFF.

This clonotype was seen at least ten times. V is TRBV12-5 and J is TRBJ2-2, with D unresolved. In germline, CDR1 is LGHNT, CDR2 FRNRAP. This CDR3 comprises 14 residues. Trimming left V 1 base short and J 4 bases short, with 7 bases between. CDR3 region: CASGLGGSTGELFF. The CDR3 DNA sequence: TGTGCTAGTGGTTTGGGGGGATCCACCGGGGAGCTGTTTTTT. The variable domain in full, with the rest retrieved from reference TRBV12-5 and TRBJ2-2, is DARVTQTPRHKVTEMGQEVTMRCQPILGHNTVFWYRQTMMQGLELLAYFRNRAPLDDSGMPKDRFSAEMPDATLATLKIQPSEPRDSAVYFCASGLGGSTGELFFGEGSRLTVL.